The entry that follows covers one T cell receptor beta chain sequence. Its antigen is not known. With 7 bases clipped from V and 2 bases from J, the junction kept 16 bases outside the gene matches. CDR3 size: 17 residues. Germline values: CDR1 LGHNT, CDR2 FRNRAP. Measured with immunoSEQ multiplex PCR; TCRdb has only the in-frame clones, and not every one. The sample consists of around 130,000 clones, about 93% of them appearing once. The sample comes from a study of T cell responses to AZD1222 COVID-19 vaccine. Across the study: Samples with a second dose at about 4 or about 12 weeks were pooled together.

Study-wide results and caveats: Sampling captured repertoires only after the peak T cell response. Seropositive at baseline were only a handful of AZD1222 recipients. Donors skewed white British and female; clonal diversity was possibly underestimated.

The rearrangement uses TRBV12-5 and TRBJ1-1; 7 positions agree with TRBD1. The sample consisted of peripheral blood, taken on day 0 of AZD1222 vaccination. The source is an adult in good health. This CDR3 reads CASANEATGWGNTEAFF. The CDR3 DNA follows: TGTGCTAGTGCAAACGAAGCGACAGGGTGGGGTAACACTGAAGCTTTCTTT.